Listed below are T cell receptor beta chains from one sample, sequenced in a study of T cell repertoires in aging, cancer and after chemotherapy. TCRdb reprocessed the multiplex PCR reads via MiXCR and lists one record per CDR3 protein. The table has 13,000 or so distinct CDR3 sequences, under 30% seen once; the top ten hold 2% to 3%. Sequencing was performed on blood. The receptors were gathered from a human donor in good health. Each CDR3 is given with its conserved first and last residue. Fields, in order: V gene, CDR3 protein.

>TRBV18
CASSPYGSEGETQYF
>TRBV19
CASSLGAVGNQPQHF
>TRBV7-9
CASSLAQISSGNTIYF
>TRBV7-3
CASSPSANSYEQYF
>TRBV7-6
CASSSWTGGYTF
>TRBV7-9
CASSSFGGGGTDTQYF
>TRBV6-5
CASKDNHRSPLHF
>TRBV7-9
CASSLGAGRPKNIQYF
>TRBV20-1
CSARQPSTNEKLFF
>TRBV19
CASKVGTASTDTQYF
>TRBV5-5
CASSLARTAYHNSPLHF
>TRBV6-6
CASSYSGAANTGELFF
>TRBV14
CASSQDGNTIYF
>TRBV6-5
CANSLVSPDGAFF
>TRBV27
CASKLRQGTNTGELFF
>TRBV27
CASSLADRIQETQYF
>TRBV7-9
CASSPLRDLYF
>TRBV27
CASSPSYRELFF
>TRBV11-2
CASEGTGNTIYF
>TRBV18
CASSPGQGANGYTF
>TRBV7-4
CASSFGPGTTYEQFF
>TRBV14
CASMRSGAHQETQYF
>TRBV20-1
CSARSGYTEAFF